The rows below give T cell receptor beta chains drawn from one sample of a study of T cells after yellow fever vaccination. TCRdb passed the 5' RACE reads through MiXCR, listing each CDR3 protein once. The table lists 110,000 to 150,000 distinct CDR3 sequences, 6.6% of them singletons. The sequences come from CD4+ T cells sorted from PBMCs, collected 10 days after the yellow fever booster vaccination. The receptors here all came from a man aged 25 to 40 who received the YFV17D yellow fever vaccine. Each CDR3 is given with its conserved first and last residue. A D gene is named only where the DNA matches it firmly. Not every row has a clone size; where given, it reads once, few, many or a size class.

v_gene: TRBV12-3/TRBV12-4
abundance: -
j_gene: TRBJ1-2
d_gene: -
CDR3nt: TGTGCCAGCACGTCTCTAGGGGGCTACACCTTC
CDR3aa: CASTSLGGYTF

v_gene: TRBV20-1
abundance: -
j_gene: TRBJ2-5
d_gene: -
CDR3nt: TGCAGTGCCCCACCCAGGGGTTTAGCGGAGACCCAGTACTTC
CDR3aa: CSAPPRGLAETQYF

v_gene: TRBV5-1
abundance: few
j_gene: TRBJ2-7
d_gene: -
CDR3nt: TGCGCCAGCAGCACTGGGACAACCCGTACCTACGAGCAGTACTTC
CDR3aa: CASSTGTTRTYEQYF

v_gene: TRBV29-1
abundance: many
j_gene: TRBJ2-7
d_gene: TRBD1
CDR3nt: TGCAGCGTTTGTAGGACAGGGGGCTGTAACGAGCAGTACTTC
CDR3aa: CSVCRTGGCNEQYF

v_gene: TRBV10-3
abundance: few
j_gene: TRBJ2-1
d_gene: -
CDR3nt: TGTGCCATCATGGGGGTAGGGAGAAGCTACAATGAGCAGTTCTTC
CDR3aa: CAIMGVGRSYNEQFF

v_gene: TRBV5-1
abundance: many
j_gene: TRBJ1-5
d_gene: TRBD1
CDR3nt: TGCGCCAGCAGCGCCCAGGGGGGGGCGAATCAGCCCCAGCATTTT
CDR3aa: CASSAQGGANQPQHF

v_gene: TRBV20-1
abundance: many
j_gene: TRBJ1-5
d_gene: -
CDR3nt: TGCAGTGCAATCTCGGGGACGGGCAATCAGCCCCAGCATTTT
CDR3aa: CSAISGTGNQPQHF

v_gene: TRBV19
abundance: many
j_gene: TRBJ2-7
d_gene: -
CDR3nt: TGTGCCAGTAGTGGGCGGGACGGGACCTACGAGCAGTACTTC
CDR3aa: CASSGRDGTYEQYF

v_gene: TRBV20-1
abundance: many
j_gene: TRBJ1-3
d_gene: -
CDR3nt: TGCAGTGCTAGAGATGGGTCTTCCCAGGGAAACACCATATATTTT
CDR3aa: CSARDGSSQGNTIYF

v_gene: TRBV25-1
abundance: many
j_gene: TRBJ2-7
d_gene: -
CDR3nt: TGTGCCAGCTCCGTTAGGGTCGGGGCCAATTCCTACGAGCAGTACTTC
CDR3aa: CASSVRVGANSYEQYF

v_gene: TRBV7-2
abundance: many
j_gene: TRBJ2-3
d_gene: -
CDR3nt: TGTGCCAGCAGCTTGAACTACGACAGGTCGGGAGCAGATACGCAGTATTTT
CDR3aa: CASSLNYDRSGADTQYF

v_gene: TRBV20-1
abundance: many
j_gene: TRBJ2-1
d_gene: -
CDR3nt: TGCAGGCTAAGCGGTCCCTCCTACAATGAGCAGTTCTTC
CDR3aa: CRLSGPSYNEQFF

v_gene: TRBV10-3
abundance: many
j_gene: TRBJ2-3
d_gene: TRBD2
CDR3nt: TGTGCCATCAGGCTAACTAGCGGAAGCACAGATACGCAGTATTTT
CDR3aa: CAIRLTSGSTDTQYF

v_gene: TRBV12-3/TRBV12-4
abundance: few
j_gene: TRBJ1-2
d_gene: -
CDR3nt: TGTGCCAGCAGTCGCGGAGGCGGGTATGGCTACACCTTC
CDR3aa: CASSRGGGYGYTF